This T cell receptor beta chain was retrieved from a study of CD8+ T cells in alopecia areata. The CDR3 length is 13 residues. The V end lost 5 bases, the J end lost 0 bases, and 7 bases lay between the germline ends. From germline, CDR1 is NSQYPW and CDR2 LRSPGD (reference sequence). RNA was isolated and reverse transcribed to cDNA, the sequencing template. The data were produced by immunoSEQ multiplex PCR, yet TCRdb's version contains in-frame clones alone and is incomplete. The sample presents approximately 110,000 clones, none singletons. To note about this clone: Germline and genes here are mouse. The CDR3 goes on 4 residues after the read ends, and that part is filled in from the germline J gene.

The specimen sequenced was lesional skin. This chain joins TRBV1 and TRBJ1-1; D unresolved. The origin of this receptor is a C3H/HeJ mouse with alopecia areata. The MHC haplotype recorded for the strain is H2-k. The CDR3 DNA, read in part, is TGCACCTGCAGTAAACAAGCAAACACA. Translation gives CTCSKQANT. The whole CDR3 region reads CTCSKQANTEVFF.